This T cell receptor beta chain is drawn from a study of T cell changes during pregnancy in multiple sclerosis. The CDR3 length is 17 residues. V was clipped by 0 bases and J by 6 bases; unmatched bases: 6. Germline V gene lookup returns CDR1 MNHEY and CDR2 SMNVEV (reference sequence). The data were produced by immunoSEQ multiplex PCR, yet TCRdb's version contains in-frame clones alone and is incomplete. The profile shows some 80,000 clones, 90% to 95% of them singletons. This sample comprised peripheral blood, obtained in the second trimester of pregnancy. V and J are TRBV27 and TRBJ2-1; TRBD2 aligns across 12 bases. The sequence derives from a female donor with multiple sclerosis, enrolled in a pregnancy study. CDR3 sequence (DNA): TGTGCCAGCAGTTTATCCCCCGGACTAGCGGGGCCCAATGAGCAGTTCTTC. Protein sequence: CASSLSPGLAGPNEQFF.